This TCR beta chain is drawn from a study of beta chain features in type 1 diabetes. In germline, CDR1 is SGHNT, CDR2 YENEEA. The CDR3 extends over 15 amino acids. V was trimmed by 3 bases and J by 1 base, leaving 9 bases between them. The whole isolated RNA underwent reverse transcription, so sequencing captured expressed TCRB transcripts. Measured with immunoSEQ multiplex PCR; TCRdb has only the in-frame clones, and not every one. The data hold a few hundred thousand clones, with around 10% observed a single time. Points on this clone: Its antigen is unknown.

The study's findings and limits: Researchers report that Type 1 diabetes patients had moderately but significantly shorter TCRB CDR3s across all four CD4+ subsets.

The sequence was collected from a man younger than 40 with type 1 diabetes. The sequencing input was central memory CD4+ T cells from blood. The chain has TRBV11-3 and TRBJ2-2; perhaps TRBD2 as D (6 bases). The CDR3 here is CASSLGLMNTGELFF. The CDR3 region has the DNA TGTGCCAGCAGCTTGGGACTCATGAACACCGGGGAGCTGTTTTTT.